A single T cell receptor beta chain is shown here with its context. The sample belongs to a study of blood T cell repertoires in COVID-19. This CDR3 region has 13 residues. V was cut by 5 bases and J by 9 bases, with 14 bases left in between. CDR1 is SEHNR, CDR2 FQNEAQ, per germline (reference sequence). Only in-frame clones appear in the TCRdb table, and some are missing; sequencing was by immunoSEQ multiplex PCR. The table records 310,000 or so clones, approximately 90% of them present only once. The sequencing sample was made of PBMCs or T cells enriched from blood (not recorded which). The V and J genes are TRBV7-9 and TRBJ2-1; tentatively, D is TRBD1 (6 bases). This TCR was recovered from a woman aged 40 to 55 who had recovered from COVID-19. DNA for the CDR3: TGTGCCAGCAGCCCCAGGCTAGGGGGTGAGCAGTTCTTC. It specifies CASSPRLGGEQFF.